Here is one TCR beta chain with its context. The sample comes from a study of human T cells and chemical hapten exposure. Time point: patch test 2, 6 weeks after DPC sensitization. Treatment meaning: therapeutic diphenylcyclopropenone sensitization with weekly scalp DPC. TCRdb recomputed calls from the RACE reads with MiXCR, one row per CDR3 protein. The table records about 54,000 distinct CDR3 sequences, just under 10% of them present only once. J was trimmed by 3 bases and V by 6 bases; bases with no gene match: 8. The CDR3 has 17 residues. Germline V gene sequence: CDR1 LGHDT, CDR2 YNNKEL (reference sequence).

This sequence originates from a woman aged 45-59 years with alopecia areata. Some clones in this sample may be carry-over from other donors' samples. This specimen consisted of whole blood, obtained in connection with sensitization to the hapten diphenylcyclopropenone (DPC). This chain joins TRBV3-1 and TRBJ2-2; 12 bases are a match to TRBD2. The CDR3 DNA reads TGTGCCAGCAGACCGAGACTAGCGGGAGTTGACACCGGGGAGCTGTTTTTT. This translates into CASRPRLAGVDTGELFF.